Listed below are T cell receptor beta chains from one sample, sequenced in a study of cytomegalovirus exposure and HLA in healthy donors. Here immunoSEQ multiplex PCR was the method, and the copy in TCRdb shows in-frame clones only, minus some. This sample has about 130,000 clones; around three quarters occur once, and the top ten carry 5% to 8.5%. The specimen was PBMCs. These receptors all stem from a man aged 40-49 years in good health and CMV-seropositive. Each CDR3 is given with its conserved first and last residue. The D gene is left open where the match is weak. A clone size is listed for some rows: how often the clone was seen (once, few, many), or a class if it is expanded.

TRBV6-1,TRBJ2-7,TRBD2,.,CASSGGRGGAYYEQYF,TGTGCCAGCAGTGGAGGTCGGGGGGGCGCCTACTACGAGCAGTACTTC
TRBV18,TRBJ1-1,.,.,CASSPAVNTEAFF,TGTGCCAGCTCACCGGCGGTCAACACTGAAGCTTTCTTT
TRBV30,TRBJ2-5,TRBD1,.,CAWSAGGVETQYF,TGTGCCTGGAGTGCAGGGGGCGTAGAGACCCAGTACTTC
TRBV14,TRBJ1-1,TRBD1,few,CASSQPLWDRGEVFMNTEAFF,TGTGCCAGCAGCCAACCCCTCTGGGACAGGGGGGAGGTCTTTATGAACACTGAAGCTTTCTTT
TRBV19,TRBJ1-2,.,.,CASSSGQNYGYTF,TGTGCCAGTAGTAGCGGACAGAACTATGGCTACACCTTC
TRBV21-1,TRBJ2-1,.,.,CASSSPETGNRNEQFF,TGTGCCAGCAGCTCACCGGAGACAGGGAATCGTAATGAGCAGTTCTTC
TRBV7-9,TRBJ2-3,.,.,CSSSFYRDFPSTDTQYF,TGTTCCAGCAGTTTCTACCGGGACTTCCCTAGCACAGATACGCAGTATTTT
TRBV7-6,TRBJ2-3,.,.,CASSLDGGEADTQYF,TGTGCCAGCAGCTTAGACGGGGGAGAAGCAGATACGCAGTATTTT
TRBV5-4,TRBJ1-1,.,.,CASSLAGGPEAFF,TGTGCCAGCAGCTTGGCGGGGGGCCCTGAAGCTTTCTTT
TRBV7-9,TRBJ2-1,TRBD2,.,CASSFSSGLNEQFF,TGTGCCAGCAGCTTCTCTAGCGGGCTCAATGAGCAGTTCTTC
TRBV4-2,TRBJ2-1,.,.,CASRPETGMAEQFF,TGTGCCAGCAGACCCGAAACAGGGATGGCTGAGCAGTTCTTC
TRBV5-5,TRBJ2-1,.,.,CASSLWTVLRDEQFF,TGTGCCAGCAGCTTGTGGACAGTCCTTCGGGATGAGCAGTTCTTC